This TCR beta chain was captured in a study of cytomegalovirus exposure and HLA in healthy donors. The CDR3 consists of 10 residues. The V end lost 3 bases, the J end lost 9 bases, and 6 bases lay between the germline ends. Germline loops: CDR1 KGHSH, CDR2 LQKENI. The PCR contained 60 Vbeta and 13 Jbeta primers. Assay: immunoSEQ multiplex PCR; the TCRdb copy retains only in-frame clones and omits some. The table lists 140,000 to 150,000 clones, over 60% of them singletons. The sample taken for sequencing was PBMCs. The origin of this receptor is a man aged 40-50 years in good health and CMV-seronegative. V and J are TRBV18 and TRBJ2-7, with D unresolved. CDR3 loop: CASSPPRQYF. As DNA, the CDR3 is TGTGCCAGCTCACCCCCCCGGCAGTACTTC.